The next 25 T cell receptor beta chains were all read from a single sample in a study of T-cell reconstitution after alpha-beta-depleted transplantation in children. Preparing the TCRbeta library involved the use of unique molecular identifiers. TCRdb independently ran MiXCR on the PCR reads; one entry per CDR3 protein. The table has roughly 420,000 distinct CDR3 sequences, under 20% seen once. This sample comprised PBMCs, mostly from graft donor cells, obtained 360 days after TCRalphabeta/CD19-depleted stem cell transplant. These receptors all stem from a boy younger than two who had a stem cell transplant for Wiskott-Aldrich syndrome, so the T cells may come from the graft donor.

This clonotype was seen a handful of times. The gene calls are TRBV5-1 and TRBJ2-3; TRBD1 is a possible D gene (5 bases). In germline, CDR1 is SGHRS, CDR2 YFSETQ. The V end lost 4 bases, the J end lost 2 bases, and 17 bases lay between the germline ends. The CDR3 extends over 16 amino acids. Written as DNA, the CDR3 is TGCGCCAGCAGCCCGAAACAGGTGGGCCTCACAGATACGCAGTATTTT. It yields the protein CASSPKQVGLTDTQYF. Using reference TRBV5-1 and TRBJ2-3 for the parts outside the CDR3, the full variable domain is KAGVTQTPRYLIKTRGQQVTLSCSPISGHRSVSWYQQTPGQGLQFLFEYFSETQRNKGNFPGRFSGRQFSNSRSEMNVSTLELGDSALYLCASSPKQVGLTDTQYFGPGTRLTVL.

CDR3 DNA sequence: TGTGCCTGGAAGTTGGGACAGCTTGCTCCTAGCACAGATACGCAGTATTTT. Amino acid sequence: CAWKLGQLAPSTDTQYF. This sequence joins TRBV30 and TRBJ2-3, with 7 nucleotides matching TRBD1. In germline, CDR1 is GTSNPN, CDR2 SVGIG (reference sequence). The CDR3 loop spans 17 amino acids. V was pared by 4 bases and J by 0 bases, with 13 bases of the junction left unmatched.

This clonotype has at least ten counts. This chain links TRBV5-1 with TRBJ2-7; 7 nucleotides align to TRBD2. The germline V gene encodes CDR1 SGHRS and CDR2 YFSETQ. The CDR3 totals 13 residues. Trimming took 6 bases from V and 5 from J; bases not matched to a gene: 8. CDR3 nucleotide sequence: TGCGCCAGCACCCTCACCGGGAGGAACGAGCAGTACTTC. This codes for CASTLTGRNEQYF.

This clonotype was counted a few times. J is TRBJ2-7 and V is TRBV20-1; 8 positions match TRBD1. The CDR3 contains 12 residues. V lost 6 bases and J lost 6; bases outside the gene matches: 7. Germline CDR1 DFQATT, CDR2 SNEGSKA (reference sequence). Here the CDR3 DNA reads TGCAGTGCCACGCAGGGGGCTGGCGAGCAGTACTTC. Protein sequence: CSATQGAGEQYF.

CDR3 loop: CASSLVSGGARETQYF. The CDR3 DNA is TGTGCCAGCAGCTTAGTATCAGGGGGCGCCAGGGAGACCCAGTACTTC. The chain is built from TRBV7-6 and TRBJ2-5; 8 bases agree with TRBD1. Germline assignment: CDR1 SGHVS and CDR2 FNYEAQ. The CDR3 totals 16 residues. The V gene end was trimmed by 1 base and the J gene end by 5 bases; junction bases not matched to a gene: 9.

CDR3 in DNA: TGTGCCACCAGCGAAGGAGGGAAGGCCAAAAACATTCAGTACTTC. This codes for CATSEGGKAKNIQYF. J is TRBJ2-4 and V is TRBV15, with D possibly being TRBD2 (6 bases). This CDR3 spans 15 amino acids. Trimming cost V 5 bases and J 1 base, with 12 bases left between them. Germline-derived CDR1 and CDR2 are LNHNV and YYDKDF (reference sequence). The whole variable domain, filled in from reference TRBV15 and TRBJ2-4, reads DAMVIQNPRYQVTQFGKPVTLSCSQTLNHNVMYWYQQKSSQAPKLLFHYYDKDFNNEADTPDNFQSRRPNTSFCFLDIRSPGLGDTAMYLCATSEGGKAKNIQYFGAGTRLSVL.

Here the CDR3 DNA reads TGTGCCAGCAGTTTAGAGACCGACAGGCCCTTCTTCCCCGCCAATTACGAGCAGTACTTC. Its translation is CASSLETDRPFFPANYEQYF. The chain uses TRBV12-3 or TRBV12-4 and TRBJ2-7; D is perhaps TRBD1 (6 bases). The V end was cut by 1 base, the J end by 4 bases, with 29 bases between. CDR3 length: 20 residues.

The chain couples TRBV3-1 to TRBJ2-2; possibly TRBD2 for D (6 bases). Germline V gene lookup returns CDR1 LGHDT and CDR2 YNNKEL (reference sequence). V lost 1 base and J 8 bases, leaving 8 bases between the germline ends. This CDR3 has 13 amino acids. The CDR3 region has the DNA TGTGCCAGCAGCCAAGTGAGCGGGGGGGAGCTGTTTTTT. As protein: CASSQVSGGELFF. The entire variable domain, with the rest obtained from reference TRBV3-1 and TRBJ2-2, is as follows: DTAVSQTPKYLVTQMGNDKSIKCEQNLGHDTMYWYKQDSKKFLKIMFSYNNKELIINETVPNRFSPKSPDKAHLNLHINSLELGDSAVYFCASSQVSGGELFFGEGSRLTVL.

In nucleotides, the CDR3 is TGCAGCGTTGATCGGACCCGACAAGAGACCCAGTACTTC. It is translated as CSVDRTRQETQYF. The chain combines TRBV29-1 with TRBJ2-5; D gene uncertain. Looked up from germline, CDR1 is SQVTM and CDR2 is ANQGSEA. The V gene lost 3 bases and the J gene lost 2 bases, with 10 bases spanning the gap. The CDR3 has 13 amino acids.

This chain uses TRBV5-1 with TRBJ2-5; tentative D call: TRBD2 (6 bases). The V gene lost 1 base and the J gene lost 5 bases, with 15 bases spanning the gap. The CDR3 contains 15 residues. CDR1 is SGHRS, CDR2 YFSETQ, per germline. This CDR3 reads CASSLNGGLGETQYF. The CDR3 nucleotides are TGCGCCAGCAGCTTGAACGGGGGTCTGGGGGAGACCCAGTACTTC.

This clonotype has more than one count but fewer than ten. The CDR3 is CASRFRGGPSGYTF. In DNA form, the CDR3 reads TGTGCCAGCCGATTCAGGGGAGGACCTAGTGGCTACACCTTC. The rearrangement uses TRBV2 and TRBJ1-2; perhaps TRBD1 as D (6 bases). The CDR3 is 14 residues long. V lost 8 bases and J 7 bases, leaving 20 bases between the germline ends. Germline V gene data show CDR1 as SNHLY and CDR2 as FYNNEI.

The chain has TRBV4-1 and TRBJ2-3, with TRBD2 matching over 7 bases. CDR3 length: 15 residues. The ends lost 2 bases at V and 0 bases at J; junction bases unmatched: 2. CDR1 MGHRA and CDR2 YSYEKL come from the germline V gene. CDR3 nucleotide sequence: TGCGCCAGCAGCCAAAGCGGGGCCAGCACAGATACGCAGTATTTT. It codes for CASSQSGASTDTQYF.

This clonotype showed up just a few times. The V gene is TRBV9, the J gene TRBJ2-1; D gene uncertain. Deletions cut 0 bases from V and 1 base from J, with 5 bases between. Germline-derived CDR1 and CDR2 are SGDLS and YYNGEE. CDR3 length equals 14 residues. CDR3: CASSVVTSYNEQFF. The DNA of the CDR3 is TGTGCCAGCAGCGTAGTTACGTCCTACAATGAGCAGTTCTTC.

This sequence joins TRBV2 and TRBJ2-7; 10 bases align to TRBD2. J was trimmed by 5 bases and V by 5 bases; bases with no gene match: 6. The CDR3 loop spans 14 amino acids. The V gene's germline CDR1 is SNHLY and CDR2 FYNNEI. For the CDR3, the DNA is TGTGCCAGCAGTCCGCTAGCGGGAGTGGACGAGCAGTACTTC. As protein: CASSPLAGVDEQYF.

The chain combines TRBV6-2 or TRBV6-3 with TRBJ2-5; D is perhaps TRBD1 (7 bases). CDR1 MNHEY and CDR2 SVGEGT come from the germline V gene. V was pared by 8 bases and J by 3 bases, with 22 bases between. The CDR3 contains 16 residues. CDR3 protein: CASAGQSVLRKETQYF. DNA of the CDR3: TGTGCCAGCGCGGGACAGAGTGTTTTACGCAAAGAGACCCAGTACTTC.

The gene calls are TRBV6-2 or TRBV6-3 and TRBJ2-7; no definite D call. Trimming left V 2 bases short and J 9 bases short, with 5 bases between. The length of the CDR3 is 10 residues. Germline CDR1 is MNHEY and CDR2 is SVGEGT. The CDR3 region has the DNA TGTGCCAGCAGTTACGAAGGGCAGTACTTC. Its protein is CASSYEGQYF.

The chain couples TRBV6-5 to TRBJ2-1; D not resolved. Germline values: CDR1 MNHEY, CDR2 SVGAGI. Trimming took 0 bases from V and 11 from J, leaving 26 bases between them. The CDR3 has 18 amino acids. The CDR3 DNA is TGTGCCAGCAGTTACTCGAGAAATCCTACCGGTAAGAATATGAAGCAGTTCTTC. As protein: CASSYSRNPTGKNMKQFF.

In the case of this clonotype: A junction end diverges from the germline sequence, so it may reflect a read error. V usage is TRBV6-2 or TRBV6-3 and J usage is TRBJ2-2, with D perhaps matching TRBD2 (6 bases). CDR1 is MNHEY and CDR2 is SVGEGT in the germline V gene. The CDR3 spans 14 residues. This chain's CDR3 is CASQQGFVTGGLFF. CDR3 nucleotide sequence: TGTGCCAGCCAGCAGGGATTTGTCACCGGGGGGCTGTTTTTT.

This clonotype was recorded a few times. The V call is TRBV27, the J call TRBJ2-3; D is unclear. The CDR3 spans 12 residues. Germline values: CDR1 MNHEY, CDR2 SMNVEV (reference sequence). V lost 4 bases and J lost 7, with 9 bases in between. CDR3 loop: CASSYSTHTQYF. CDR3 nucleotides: TGTGCCAGCAGTTATTCCACGCATACGCAGTATTTT.

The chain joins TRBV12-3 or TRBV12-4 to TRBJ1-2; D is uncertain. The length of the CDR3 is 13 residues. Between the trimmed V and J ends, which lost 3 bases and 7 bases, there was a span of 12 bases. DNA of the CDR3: TGTGCCAGCAGTTTCAAAAGGGAGCTTGGCTACACCTTC. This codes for CASSFKRELGYTF.

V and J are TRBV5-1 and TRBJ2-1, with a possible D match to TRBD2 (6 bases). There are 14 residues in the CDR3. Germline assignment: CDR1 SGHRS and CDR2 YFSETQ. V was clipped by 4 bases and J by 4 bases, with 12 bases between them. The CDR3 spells CASSTGVGYNEQFF. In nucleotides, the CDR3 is TGCGCCAGCAGCACGGGAGTGGGGTACAATGAGCAGTTCTTC.

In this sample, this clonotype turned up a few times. The CDR3 bases are TGTGCCAGCTCACCACCTCCCAGGGGCTCCGGGGAGCTGTTTTTT. Translating gives CASSPPPRGSGELFF. The J gene is TRBJ2-2, the V gene TRBV18; tentative D call: TRBD1 (6 bases). From germline, CDR1 is KGHSH and CDR2 LQKENI. V lost 0 bases and J 6 bases, leaving 11 bases between the germline ends. The CDR3 loop spans 15 amino acids.

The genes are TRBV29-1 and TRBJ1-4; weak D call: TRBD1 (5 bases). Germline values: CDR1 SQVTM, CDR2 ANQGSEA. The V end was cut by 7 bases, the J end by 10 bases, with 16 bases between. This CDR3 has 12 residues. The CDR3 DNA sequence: TGCAGCGCAGGGTATATGAGCGGAAAACTGTTTTTT. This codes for CSAGYMSGKLFF.

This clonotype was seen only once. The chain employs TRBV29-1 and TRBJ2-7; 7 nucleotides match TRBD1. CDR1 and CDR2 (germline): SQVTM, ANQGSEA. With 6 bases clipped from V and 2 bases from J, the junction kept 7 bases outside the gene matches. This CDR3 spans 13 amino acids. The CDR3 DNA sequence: TGCAGCGTCATAGACAGGGATGCCTACGAGCAGTACTTC. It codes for CSVIDRDAYEQYF.

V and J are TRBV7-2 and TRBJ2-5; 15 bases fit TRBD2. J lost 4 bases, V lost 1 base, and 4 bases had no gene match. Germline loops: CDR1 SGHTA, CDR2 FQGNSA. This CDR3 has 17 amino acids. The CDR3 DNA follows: TGTGCCAGCAGCTTAGTAGGGACTAGCGGGAGGAGAGAGACCCAGTACTTC. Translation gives CASSLVGTSGRRETQYF.